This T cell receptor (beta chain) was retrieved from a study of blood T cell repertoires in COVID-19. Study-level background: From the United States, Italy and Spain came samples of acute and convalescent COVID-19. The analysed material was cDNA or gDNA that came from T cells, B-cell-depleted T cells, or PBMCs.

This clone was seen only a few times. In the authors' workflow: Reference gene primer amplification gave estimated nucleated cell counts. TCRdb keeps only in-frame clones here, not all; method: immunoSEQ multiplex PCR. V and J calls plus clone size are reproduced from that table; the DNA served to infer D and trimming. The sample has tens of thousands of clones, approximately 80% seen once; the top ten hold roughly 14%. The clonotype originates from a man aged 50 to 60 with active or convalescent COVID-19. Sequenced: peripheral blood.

The CDR3 sequence: CASSDRGRDYGYTF. DNA of the CDR3: TGCGCCAGCAGCGACAGGGGGCGCGACTATGGCTACACCTTC. V and J are TRBV10-2 and TRBJ1-2; TRBD1 matches 10 bases. V was clipped by 6 bases and J by 3 bases; unmatched bases: 4. Germline assignment: CDR1 WSHSY and CDR2 SAAADI. The CDR3 length is 14 residues.